The clone carrying this T cell receptor beta chain was observed a few times. The antigen is undetermined. Noted treatment: approximately 18 received Ad26.COV2.S at low or high dose, single or two shots; 5 received placebo; per-sample allocation not given. Repertoires come from day 63 after the first vaccine or placebo injection. The vaccine delivered Wuhan-strain SARS-CoV-2 spike through an Ad26 vector. This sample stems from a study of Ad26.COV2.S vaccination and SARS-CoV-2 variants. Findings and caveats of the study: Analyses of TCR breadth and depth may have underestimated total T cell responses. Ad26.COV2.S recipients had broader spike-specific TCRs (P = 0.0014). Substantial response breadth was reportedly seen for spike-specific CD8+ and CD4+ T cells after vaccination.

Repertoires were generated with immunoSEQ multiplex PCR, while TCRdb's copy carries only in-frame clones and drops some. Found here are over 400,000 clones, 92% of them singletons; the top ten hold around 1.7%. CDR1 and CDR2 (germline): MNHNS, SASEGT. V dropped 2 bases and J dropped 2 bases, with 19 bases sitting between them. This CDR3 has 17 amino acids. This receptor was identified in a person aged 18-65 years who received the Ad26.COV2.S COVID-19 vaccine or a placebo. The genes are TRBV6-1 and TRBJ2-7; D unresolved. Sequences were derived from peripheral blood, sampled in a trial of Ad26.COV2.S vaccine versus placebo. CDR3 bases: TGTGCCAGCAGTGAATTTGCGTTGGGTCCCCGCGCCTACGAGCAGTACTTC. The encoded protein is CASSEFALGPRAYEQYF.